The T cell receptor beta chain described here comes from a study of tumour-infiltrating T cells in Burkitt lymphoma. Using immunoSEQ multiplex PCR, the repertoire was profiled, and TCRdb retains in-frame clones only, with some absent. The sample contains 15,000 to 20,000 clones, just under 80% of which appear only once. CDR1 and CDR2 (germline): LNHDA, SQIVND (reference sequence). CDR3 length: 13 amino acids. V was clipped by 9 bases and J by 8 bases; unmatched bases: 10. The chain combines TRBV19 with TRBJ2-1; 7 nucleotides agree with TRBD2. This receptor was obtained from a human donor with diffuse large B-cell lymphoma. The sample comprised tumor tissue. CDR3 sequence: CASRGDYTDEQFF. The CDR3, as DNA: TGTGCCAGCAGAGGGGACTATACAGATGAGCAGTTCTTC.